This T cell receptor beta chain was sequenced during a study of T cells after yellow fever vaccination (dated by TCRdb to about 2019). A note on the overall study: The SMART-Seq v4 Ultra Low Input RNA kit was used to prepare libraries from fractions with low cell numbers. Bulk TCR alpha and beta repertoires were sequenced longitudinally to track T-cell clones before and after primary and booster YFV17D yellow fever vaccination. Two healthy male donors made up the cohort, one aged 18 to 29 years and the other aged 30 to 39 years. Blood was collected at multiple timepoints before and after primary and secondary immunization, and bulk PBMC replicates and cell subsets were isolated. Overall study outcomes, separate from this receptor: A small share of clonotypes was detected in both CD4 and CD8 compartments, with the overlap likely arising from convergent recombination. After the booster, most of the clones that had expanded following primary vaccination were detected again (roughly 97% of CD4 and around 90% of CD8), which suggests that memory was broadly maintained. Computational filtering was required because FACS-sorted repertoires could contain abundant contaminating clonotypes from the bulk population. Compared with the primary T-cell response, the secondary T-cell response was weaker but faster, peaking on day 5 rather than day 15. Because the study included only a couple of donors, the extent to which the findings can be generalized is limited.

From a lookup of the germline V gene, CDR1 and CDR2 are SGDLS and YYNGEE. The junction shows trimming of 3 bases on V and 6 bases on J, plus 13 bases between the germline ends. Counted from cysteine to phenylalanine, this CDR3 has 14 amino acids. The retained sequence is limited to the CDR3, 42 bases, with the frame set at the first base. This clonotype was detected many times. The antigen this receptor binds is unknown. No much larger clone exists at a distance of one base, and base qualities are not known. TCR cDNA was made using 5'RACE template switching, a step that added a universal primer site and unique molecular identifiers. Priming for cDNA synthesis came from both the TCR alpha and TCR beta constant segments. Library amplification involved two PCR steps, and the second step added sample barcodes and sequencing adapters. Sequencing of libraries was done on Illumina HiSeq 2500 (2x100 bp) or NovaSeq (2x150 bp). From the authors' description of their analysis: Demultiplexing of reads and collapsing into UMI consensus sequences were performed with MIGEC, and V(D)J alignment was carried out with MiXCR. Clonotypes responding to the vaccine were identified with edgeR on replicate PBMC samples, with the criteria of FDR below 0.01 and a log2 fold change above 5 up to day 15. Bulk clonotypes were assigned CD4 or CD8 identity according to which sequenced CD4 or CD8 repertoire held them at higher abundance. Through fastp at Q25 and MiXCR, TCRdb rebuilt clones from the public reads, retaining in-frame beta chains. Here each entry gathers all rows of one CDR3 protein and keeps the most common genes and DNA. The V and J calls and clone size are TCRdb's, not the authors'. The sample table contains 100,000 to 150,000 distinct CDR3 sequences; only one count was recorded for approximately 7% of them. Roughly 2.6% of the sample rests with the top ten.

Sample treatment or condition, as interpreted from the label and publication: live attenuated yellow fever vaccine strain. A standard Ficoll-Paque protocol was used to isolate PBMCs from peripheral blood. Dynabeads CD4 and CD8 positive selection kits were used to isolate the CD4 and CD8 T-cell fractions. TriZol was used to extract RNA from bulk PBMCs, CD4 and CD8 fractions, and dextramer-positive and dextramer-negative fractions. The TCR sequence derives from a man aged 18-30 years who received the YFV17D yellow fever vaccine. The material was CD4+ T cells sorted from PBMCs, obtained less than 11 days after the first yellow fever vaccination. The sequence links TRBV9 to TRBJ2-1; D gene: possibly TRBD2, on 6 matching bases. CDR3 region: CASSASPGLNEQFF. The DNA reads TGTGCCAGCAGCGCATCCCCGGGACTCAATGAGCAGTTCTTC.